This T cell receptor beta chain was identified during a study of long-term antiretroviral therapy in people with HIV. Running of the v3.0 immunoSEQ assay took place at survey level. TCRdb's copy holds only in-frame clones and misses some; the assay was immunoSEQ multiplex PCR. The sample consists of approximately 12,000 clones, around nine tenths of them appearing once. In its sample, this clone was seen once. Its antigen is undetermined. Points from the study as a whole: Pre-ART expanded TRB clones stayed dominant throughout, though often decreasing after ART.

This receptor was taken from a woman in her thirties or forties with HIV. The sample consisted of unsorted PBMCs, taken 0.2 years before starting antiretroviral therapy.

CDR3 DNA: TGTGCCAGCAGCTTACAAACATCGAACACTGAAGCTTTCTTT. As protein: CASSLQTSNTEAFF. The V and J genes are TRBV13 and TRBJ1-1; no firm D call. The CDR3 has 14 amino acids. From germline, CDR1 is PRHDT and CDR2 FYEKMQ (reference sequence). Trimming shortened V by 2 bases and J by 1 base, and 8 bases separated the two germline ends.